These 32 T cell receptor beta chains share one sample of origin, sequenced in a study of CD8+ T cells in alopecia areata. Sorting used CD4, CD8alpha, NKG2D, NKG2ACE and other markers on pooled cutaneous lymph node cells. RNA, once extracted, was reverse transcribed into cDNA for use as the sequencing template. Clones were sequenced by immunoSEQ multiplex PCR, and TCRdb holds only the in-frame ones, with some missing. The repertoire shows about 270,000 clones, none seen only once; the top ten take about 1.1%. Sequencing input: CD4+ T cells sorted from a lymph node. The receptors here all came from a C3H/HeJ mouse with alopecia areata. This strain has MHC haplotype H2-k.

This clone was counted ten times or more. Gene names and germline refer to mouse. CDR3 DNA (partial): TGTGCCAGCAGCACTGGGGGGGCGCTATATGCT. Encoded protein: CASSTGGALYA. The CDR3 in its entirety is CASSTGGALYAEQFF. The chain has TRBV19 and TRBJ2-1, with TRBD2 matching 11 bases. The CDR3 goes on 4 residues after the read ends, and that part is filled in from the germline J gene. With V trimmed by 5 bases and J by 4 bases, 5 bases remained unmatched. The germline V gene encodes CDR1 FNHDT and CDR2 SITEND (reference sequence). CDR3 length equals 15 residues.

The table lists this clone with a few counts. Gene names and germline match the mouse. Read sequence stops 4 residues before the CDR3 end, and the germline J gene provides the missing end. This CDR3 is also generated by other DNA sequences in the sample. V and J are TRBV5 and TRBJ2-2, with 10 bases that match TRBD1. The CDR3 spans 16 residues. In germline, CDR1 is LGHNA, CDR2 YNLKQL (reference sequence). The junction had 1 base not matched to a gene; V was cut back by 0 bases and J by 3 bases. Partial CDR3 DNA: TGTGCCAGCAGCCAAGATGGGACAGGGGACACCGGG. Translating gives CASSQDGTGDTG. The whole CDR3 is CASSQDGTGDTGQLYF.

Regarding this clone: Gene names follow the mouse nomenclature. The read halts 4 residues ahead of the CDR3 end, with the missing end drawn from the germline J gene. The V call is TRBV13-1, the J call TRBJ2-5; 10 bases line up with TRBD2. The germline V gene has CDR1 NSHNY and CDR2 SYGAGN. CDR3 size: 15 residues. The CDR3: CASSGWGGALDTQYF. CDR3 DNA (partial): TGTGCCAGCAGTGGCTGGGGGGGCGCTTTGGAC.

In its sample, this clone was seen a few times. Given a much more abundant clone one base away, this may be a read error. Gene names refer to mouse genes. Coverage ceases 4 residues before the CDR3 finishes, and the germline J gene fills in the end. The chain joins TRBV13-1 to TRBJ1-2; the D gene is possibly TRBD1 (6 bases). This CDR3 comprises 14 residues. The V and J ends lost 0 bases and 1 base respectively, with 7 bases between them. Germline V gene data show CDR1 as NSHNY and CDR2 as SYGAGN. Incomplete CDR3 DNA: TGTGCCAGCAGTGATGGGACAGAAAACTCC. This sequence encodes CASSDGTENS. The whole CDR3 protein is CASSDGTENSDYTF.

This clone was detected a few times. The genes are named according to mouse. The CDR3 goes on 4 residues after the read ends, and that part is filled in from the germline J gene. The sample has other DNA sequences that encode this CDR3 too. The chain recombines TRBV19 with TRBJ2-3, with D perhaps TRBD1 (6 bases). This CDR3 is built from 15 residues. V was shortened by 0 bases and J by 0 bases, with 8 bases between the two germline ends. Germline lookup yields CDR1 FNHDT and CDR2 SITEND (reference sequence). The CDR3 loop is CASSIARGSAETLYF. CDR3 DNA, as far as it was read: TGTGCCAGCAGTATAGCCAGGGGTAGTGCAGAA.

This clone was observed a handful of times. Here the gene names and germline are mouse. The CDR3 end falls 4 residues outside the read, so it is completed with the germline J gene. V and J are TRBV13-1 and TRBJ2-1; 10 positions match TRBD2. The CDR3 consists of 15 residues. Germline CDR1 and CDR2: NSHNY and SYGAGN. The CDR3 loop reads CASSGLGGSGAEQFF. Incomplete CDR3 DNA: TGTGCCAGCAGTGGACTGGGGGGTTCGGGAGCT.

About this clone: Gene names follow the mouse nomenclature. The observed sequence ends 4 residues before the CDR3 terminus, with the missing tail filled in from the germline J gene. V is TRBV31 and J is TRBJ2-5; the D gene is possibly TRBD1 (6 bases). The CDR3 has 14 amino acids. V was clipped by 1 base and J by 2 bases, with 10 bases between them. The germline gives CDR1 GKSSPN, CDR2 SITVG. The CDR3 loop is CAWSRDTFQDTQYF. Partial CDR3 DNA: TGTGCCTGGAGTCGGGACACCTTCCAAGAC.

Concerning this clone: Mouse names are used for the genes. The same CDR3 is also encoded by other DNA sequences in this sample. The CDR3 bases that were read are TGCACCTGCAGTGCAAGACAGTATAATTCGCCC. This encodes CTCSARQYNSP. The entire CDR3 protein is CTCSARQYNSPLYF. J is TRBJ1-6 and V is TRBV1, with D perhaps TRBD1 (5 bases). The read gets to within 3 residues of the CDR3 end, and the germline J gene fills in the rest. TRBJ1-6 is reported as an ORF; its role is uncertain. V lost 2 bases and J lost 4, with 6 bases in between. The CDR3 covers 14 residues. Germline loops: CDR1 NSQYPW, CDR2 LRSPGD (reference sequence).

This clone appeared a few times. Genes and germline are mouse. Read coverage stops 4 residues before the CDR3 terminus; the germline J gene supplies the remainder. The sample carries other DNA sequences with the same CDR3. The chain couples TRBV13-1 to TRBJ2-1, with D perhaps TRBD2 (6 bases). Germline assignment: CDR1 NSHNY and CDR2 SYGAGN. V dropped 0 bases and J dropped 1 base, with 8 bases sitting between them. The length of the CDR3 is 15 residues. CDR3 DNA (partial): TGTGCCAGCAGTGATGTGTGGGGGAACTATGCT. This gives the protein CASSDVWGNYA. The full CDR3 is CASSDVWGNYAEQFF.

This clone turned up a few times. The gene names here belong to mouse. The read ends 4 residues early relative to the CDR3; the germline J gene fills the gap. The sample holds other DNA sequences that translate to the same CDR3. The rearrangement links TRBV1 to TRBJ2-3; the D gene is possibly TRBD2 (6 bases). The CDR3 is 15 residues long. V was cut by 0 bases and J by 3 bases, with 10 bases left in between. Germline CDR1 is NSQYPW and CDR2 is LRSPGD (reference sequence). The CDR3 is CTCSADWGRAETLYF. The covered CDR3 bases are TGCACCTGCAGTGCAGACTGGGGACGGGCAGAA.

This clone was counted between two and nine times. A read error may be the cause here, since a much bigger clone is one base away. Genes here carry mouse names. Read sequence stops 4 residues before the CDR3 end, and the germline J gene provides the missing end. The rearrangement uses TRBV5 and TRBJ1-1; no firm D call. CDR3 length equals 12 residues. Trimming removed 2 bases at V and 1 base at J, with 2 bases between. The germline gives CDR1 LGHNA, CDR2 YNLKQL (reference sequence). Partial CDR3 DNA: TGTGCCAGCAGCCAAATAAACACA. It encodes CASSQINT. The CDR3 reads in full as CASSQINTEVFF.

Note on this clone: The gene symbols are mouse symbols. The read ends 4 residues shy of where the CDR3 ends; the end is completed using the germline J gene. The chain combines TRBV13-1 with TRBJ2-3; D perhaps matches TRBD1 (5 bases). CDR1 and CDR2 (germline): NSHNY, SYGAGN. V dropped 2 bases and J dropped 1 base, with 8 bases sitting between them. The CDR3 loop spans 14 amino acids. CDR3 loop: CASSDREGAETLYF. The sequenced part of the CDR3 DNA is TGTGCCAGCAGTGACAGGGAGGGTGCAGAA.

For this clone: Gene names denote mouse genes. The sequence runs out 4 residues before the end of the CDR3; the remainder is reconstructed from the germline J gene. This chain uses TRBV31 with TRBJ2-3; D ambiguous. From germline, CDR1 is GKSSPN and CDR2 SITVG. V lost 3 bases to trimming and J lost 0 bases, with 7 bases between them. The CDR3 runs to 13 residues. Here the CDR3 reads CAWRTSSAETLYF. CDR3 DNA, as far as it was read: TGTGCCTGGAGGACTTCTAGTGCAGAA.

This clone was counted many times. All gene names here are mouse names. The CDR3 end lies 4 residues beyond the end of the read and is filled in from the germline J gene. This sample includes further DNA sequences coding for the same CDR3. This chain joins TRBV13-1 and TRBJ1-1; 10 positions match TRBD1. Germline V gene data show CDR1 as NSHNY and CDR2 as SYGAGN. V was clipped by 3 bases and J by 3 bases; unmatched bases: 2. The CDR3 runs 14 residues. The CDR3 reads CASSGTGGDTEVFF. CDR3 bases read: TGTGCCAGCAGTGGGACAGGGGGGGACACA.

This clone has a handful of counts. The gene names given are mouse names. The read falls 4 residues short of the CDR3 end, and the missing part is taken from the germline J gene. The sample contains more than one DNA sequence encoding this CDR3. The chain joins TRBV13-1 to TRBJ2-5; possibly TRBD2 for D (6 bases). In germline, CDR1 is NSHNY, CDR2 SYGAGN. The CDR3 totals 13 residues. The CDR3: CASSDLGKDTQYF. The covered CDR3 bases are TGTGCCAGCAGTGATCTGGGGAAAGAC.

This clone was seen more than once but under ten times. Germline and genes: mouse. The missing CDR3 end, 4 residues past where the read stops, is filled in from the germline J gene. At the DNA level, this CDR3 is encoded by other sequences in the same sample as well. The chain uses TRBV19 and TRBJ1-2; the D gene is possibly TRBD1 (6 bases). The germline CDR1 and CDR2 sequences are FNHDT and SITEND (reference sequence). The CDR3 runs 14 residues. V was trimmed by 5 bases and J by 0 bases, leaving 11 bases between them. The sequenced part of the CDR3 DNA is TGTGCCAGCAGCCTTGGACAGACAAACTCC. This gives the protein CASSLGQTNS. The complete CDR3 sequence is CASSLGQTNSDYTF.

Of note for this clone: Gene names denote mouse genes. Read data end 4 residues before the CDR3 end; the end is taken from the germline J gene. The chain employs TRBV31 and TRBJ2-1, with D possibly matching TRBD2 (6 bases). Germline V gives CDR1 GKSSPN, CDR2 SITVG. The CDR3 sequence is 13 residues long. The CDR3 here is CAWSGGMRAEQFF. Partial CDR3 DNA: TGTGCCTGGAGTGGGGGGATGAGGGCT.

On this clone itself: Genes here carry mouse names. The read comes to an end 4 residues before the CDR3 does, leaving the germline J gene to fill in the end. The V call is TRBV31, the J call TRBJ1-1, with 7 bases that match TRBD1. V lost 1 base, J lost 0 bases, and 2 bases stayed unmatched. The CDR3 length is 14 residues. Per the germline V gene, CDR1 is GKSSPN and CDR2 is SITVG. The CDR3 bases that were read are TGTGCCTGGAGTCGACAGGGCCCAAACACA. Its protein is CAWSRQGPNT. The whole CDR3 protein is CAWSRQGPNTEVFF.

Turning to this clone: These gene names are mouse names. The CDR3 is CASRTGTTNTGQLYF. The sequenced CDR3 bases are TGTGCCAGCAGAACCGGGACAACAAACACCGGG. V gene TRBV19 combines with J gene TRBJ2-2, with D perhaps TRBD1 (6 bases). The read terminates 4 residues ahead of where the CDR3 ends, so the germline J gene completes it. V lost 5 bases to trimming and J lost 0 bases, with 11 bases between them. Germline V lookup: CDR1 FNHDT, CDR2 SITEND (reference sequence). The CDR3 is made up of 15 amino acids.

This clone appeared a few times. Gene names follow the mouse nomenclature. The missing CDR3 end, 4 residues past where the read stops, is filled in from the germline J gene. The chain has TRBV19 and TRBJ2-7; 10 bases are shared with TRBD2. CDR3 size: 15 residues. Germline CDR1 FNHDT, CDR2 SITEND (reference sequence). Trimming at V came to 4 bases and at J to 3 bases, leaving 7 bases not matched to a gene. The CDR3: CASSGLTGGLYEQYF. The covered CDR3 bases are TGTGCCAGCAGTGGCTTGACTGGGGGGCTCTAT.

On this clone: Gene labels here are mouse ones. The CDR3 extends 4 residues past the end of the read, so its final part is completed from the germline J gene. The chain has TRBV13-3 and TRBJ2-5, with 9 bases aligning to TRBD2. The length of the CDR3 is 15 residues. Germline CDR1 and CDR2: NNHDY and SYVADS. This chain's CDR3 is CASSDGAGGEDTQYF. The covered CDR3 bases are TGTGCCAGCAGTGACGGTGCTGGGGGGGAAGAC.

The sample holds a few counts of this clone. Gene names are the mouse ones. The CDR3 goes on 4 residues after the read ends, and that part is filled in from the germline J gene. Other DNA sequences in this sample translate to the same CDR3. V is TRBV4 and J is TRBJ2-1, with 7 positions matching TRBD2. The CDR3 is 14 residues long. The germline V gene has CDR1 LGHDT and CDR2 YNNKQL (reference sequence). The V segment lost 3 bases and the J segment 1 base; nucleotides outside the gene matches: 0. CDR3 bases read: TGTGCCAGCAGCTACTGGGGGAACTATGCT. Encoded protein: CASSYWGNYA. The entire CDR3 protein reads CASSYWGNYAEQFF.

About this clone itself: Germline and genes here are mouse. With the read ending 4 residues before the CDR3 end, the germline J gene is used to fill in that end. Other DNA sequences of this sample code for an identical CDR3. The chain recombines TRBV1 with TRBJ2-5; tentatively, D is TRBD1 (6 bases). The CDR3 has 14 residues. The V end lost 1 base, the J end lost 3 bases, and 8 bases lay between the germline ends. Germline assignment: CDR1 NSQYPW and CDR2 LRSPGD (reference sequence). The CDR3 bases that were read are TGCACCTGCAGTGCAGGCAGGGGACAAGAC. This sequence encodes CTCSAGRGQD. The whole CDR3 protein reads CTCSAGRGQDTQYF.

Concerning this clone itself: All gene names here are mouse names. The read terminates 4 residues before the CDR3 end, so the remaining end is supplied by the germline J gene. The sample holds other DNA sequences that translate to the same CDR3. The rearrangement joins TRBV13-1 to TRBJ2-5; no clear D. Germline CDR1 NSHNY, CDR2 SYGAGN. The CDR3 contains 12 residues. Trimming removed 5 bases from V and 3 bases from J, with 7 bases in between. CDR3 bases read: TGTGCCAGCAGCCCTCAGCAAGAC. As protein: CASSPQQD. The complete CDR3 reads CASSPQQDTQYF.

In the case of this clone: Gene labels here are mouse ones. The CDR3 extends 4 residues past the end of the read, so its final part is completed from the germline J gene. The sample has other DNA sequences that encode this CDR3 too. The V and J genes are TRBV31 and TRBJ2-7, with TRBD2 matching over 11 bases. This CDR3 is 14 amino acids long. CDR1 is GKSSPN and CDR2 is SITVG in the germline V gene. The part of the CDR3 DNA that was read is TGTGCCTGGAGTCTGCGGACTGGGGGGTAT. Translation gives CAWSLRTGGY. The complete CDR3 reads CAWSLRTGGYEQYF.

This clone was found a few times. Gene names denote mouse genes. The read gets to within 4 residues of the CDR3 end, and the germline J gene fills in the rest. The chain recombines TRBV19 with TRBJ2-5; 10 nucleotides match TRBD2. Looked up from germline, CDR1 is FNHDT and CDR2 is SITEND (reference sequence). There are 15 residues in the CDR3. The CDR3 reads CASSPDWGFGDTQYF. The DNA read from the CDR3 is TGTGCCAGCAGTCCGGACTGGGGGTTTGGAGAC.

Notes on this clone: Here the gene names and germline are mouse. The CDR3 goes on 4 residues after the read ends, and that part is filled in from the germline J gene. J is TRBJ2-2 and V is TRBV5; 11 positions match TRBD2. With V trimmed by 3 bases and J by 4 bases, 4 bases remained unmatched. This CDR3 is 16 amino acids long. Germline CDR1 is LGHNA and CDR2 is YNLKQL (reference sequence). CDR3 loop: CASSHNWGGGTGQLYF. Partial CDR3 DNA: TGTGCCAGCAGCCACAACTGGGGGGGCGGCACCGGG.

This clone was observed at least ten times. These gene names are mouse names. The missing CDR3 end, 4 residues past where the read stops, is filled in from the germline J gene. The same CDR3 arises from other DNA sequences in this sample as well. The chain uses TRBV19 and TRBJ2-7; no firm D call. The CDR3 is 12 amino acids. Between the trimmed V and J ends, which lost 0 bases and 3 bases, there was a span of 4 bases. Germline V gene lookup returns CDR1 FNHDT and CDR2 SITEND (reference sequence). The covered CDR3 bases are TGTGCCAGCAGTATAGGGGGCTAT. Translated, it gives CASSIGGY. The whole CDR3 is CASSIGGYEQYF.

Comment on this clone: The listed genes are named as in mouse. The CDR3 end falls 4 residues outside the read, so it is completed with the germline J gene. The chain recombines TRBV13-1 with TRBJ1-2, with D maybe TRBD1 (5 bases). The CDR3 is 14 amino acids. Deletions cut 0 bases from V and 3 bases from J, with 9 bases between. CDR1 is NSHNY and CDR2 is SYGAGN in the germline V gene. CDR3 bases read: TGTGCCAGCAGTGATGCCAGGGTGGACTCC. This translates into CASSDARVDS. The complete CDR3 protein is CASSDARVDSDYTF.

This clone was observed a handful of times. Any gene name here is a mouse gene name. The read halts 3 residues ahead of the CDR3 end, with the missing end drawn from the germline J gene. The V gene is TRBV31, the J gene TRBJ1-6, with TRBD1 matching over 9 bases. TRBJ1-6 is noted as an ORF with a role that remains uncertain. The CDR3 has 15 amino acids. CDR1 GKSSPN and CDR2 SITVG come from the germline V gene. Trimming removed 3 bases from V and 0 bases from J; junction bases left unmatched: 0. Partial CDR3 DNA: TGTGCCTGGAGACAGGGGGCTTCCTATAATTCGCCC. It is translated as CAWRQGASYNSP. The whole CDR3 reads CAWRQGASYNSPLYF.

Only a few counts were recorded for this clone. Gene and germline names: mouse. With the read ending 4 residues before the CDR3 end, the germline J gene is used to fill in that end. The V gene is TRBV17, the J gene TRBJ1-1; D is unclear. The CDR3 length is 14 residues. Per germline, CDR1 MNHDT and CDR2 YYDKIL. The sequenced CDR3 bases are TGTGCTAGCAGTAGAGTGTGGGGAATGGGA. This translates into CASSRVWGMG. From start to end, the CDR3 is CASSRVWGMGEVFF.

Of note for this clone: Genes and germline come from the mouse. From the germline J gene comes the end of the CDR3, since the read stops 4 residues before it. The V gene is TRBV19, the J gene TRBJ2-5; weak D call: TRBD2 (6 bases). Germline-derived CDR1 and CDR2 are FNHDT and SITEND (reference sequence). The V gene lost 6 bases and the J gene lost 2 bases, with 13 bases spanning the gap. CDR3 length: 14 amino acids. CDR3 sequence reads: CASTPLGSQDTQYF. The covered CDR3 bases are TGTGCCAGCACTCCTCTGGGGTCCCAAGAC.